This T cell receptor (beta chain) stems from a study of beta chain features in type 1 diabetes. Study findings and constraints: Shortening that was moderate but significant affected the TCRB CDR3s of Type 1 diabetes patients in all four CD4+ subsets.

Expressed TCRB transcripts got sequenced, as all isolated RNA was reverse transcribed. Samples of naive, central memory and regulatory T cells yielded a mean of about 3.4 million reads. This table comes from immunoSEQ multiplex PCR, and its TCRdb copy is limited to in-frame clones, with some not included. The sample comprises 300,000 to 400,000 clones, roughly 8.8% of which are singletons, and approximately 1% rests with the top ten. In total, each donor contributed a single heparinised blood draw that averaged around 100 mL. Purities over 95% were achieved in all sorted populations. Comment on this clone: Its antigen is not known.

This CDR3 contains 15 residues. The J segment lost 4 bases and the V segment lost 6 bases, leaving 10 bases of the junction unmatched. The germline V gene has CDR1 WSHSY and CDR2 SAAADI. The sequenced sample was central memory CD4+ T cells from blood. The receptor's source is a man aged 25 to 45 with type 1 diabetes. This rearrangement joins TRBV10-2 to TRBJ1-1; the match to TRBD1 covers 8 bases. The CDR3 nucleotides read TGCGCCAGCAGCCAGGGGGCCTACCTGGGCACTGAAGCTTTCTTT. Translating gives CASSQGAYLGTEAFF.